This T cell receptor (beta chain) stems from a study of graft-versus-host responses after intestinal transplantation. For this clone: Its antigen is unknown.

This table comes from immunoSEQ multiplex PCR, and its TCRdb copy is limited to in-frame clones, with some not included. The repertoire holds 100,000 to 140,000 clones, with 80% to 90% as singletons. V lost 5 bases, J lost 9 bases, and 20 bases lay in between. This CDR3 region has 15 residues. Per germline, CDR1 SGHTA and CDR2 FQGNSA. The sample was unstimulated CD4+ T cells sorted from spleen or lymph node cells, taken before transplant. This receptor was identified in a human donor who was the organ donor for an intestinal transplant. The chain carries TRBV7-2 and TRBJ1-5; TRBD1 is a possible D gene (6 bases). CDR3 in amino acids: CASSPDGRGRWPQHF. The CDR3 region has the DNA TGTGCCAGCAGCCCGGACGGCAGGGGCCGATGGCCCCAGCATTTT. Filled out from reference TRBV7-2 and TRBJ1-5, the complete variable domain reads GAGVSQSPSNKVTEKGKDVELRCDPISGHTALYWYRQSLGQGLEFLIYFQGNSAPDKSGLPSDRFSAERTGGSVSTLTIQRTQQEDSAVYLCASSPDGRGRWPQHFGDGTRLSIL.